Listed below are T cell receptor beta chains from one sample, sequenced in a study of T cell repertoires in cytomegalovirus infection. MiXCR was run by TCRdb on the reads, yielding one entry per CDR3 protein. The repertoire consists of 700,000 to 950,000 distinct CDR3 sequences, with 32% occurring once and the leading ten covering around an eighth. For these receptors, no antigen is known. Source: cultured CD8+ T cells from PBMCs, taken from culture after CMV antigen stimulation. All receptors derive from a human donor in good health (CMV status not recorded). Some clones in this sample may be carry-over from other donors' samples. Each CDR3 is given with its conserved first and last residue. Clone sizes are given selectively: once, few, many, or a class where the clone is expanded.

>TRBJ2-5|many|TRBV7-6
CASSLFPGQGRETQYF
>TRBJ1-4|few|TRBV12-3/TRBV12-4
CASSFYTMTVPNEKLFF
>TRBJ2-5|NA|TRBV20-1
CSARIKGREETQYF
>TRBJ1-5|NA|TRBV6-6
CASSSSASNQPQHF
>TRBJ2-1|NA|TRBV4-2
CASSPAGGADEQFF
>TRBJ1-2|many|TRBV7-2
CASSSFLAPQSDGYTF
>TRBJ2-1|NA|TRBV20-1
CSARPRNEQFF
>TRBJ2-4|few|TRBV27
CASSVDRWRAQNIQYF
>TRBJ1-2|many|TRBV28
CASSLIGSNYGYTF
>TRBJ2-1|NA|TRBV29-1
CSVGDSGDSYNEQFF
>TRBJ2-5|few|TRBV6-5
CASNQGYQETQYF
>TRBJ1-5|many|TRBV27
CASSSHVGQPQHF
>TRBJ2-1|few|TRBV20-1
CSASLGGPYNEQFF
>TRBJ2-1|few|TRBV6-1
CATTGTAEIF
>TRBJ2-3|NA|TRBV27
CASSLWPSGGDTQYF
>TRBJ2-3|once|TRBV2
CASSTPQTGASTDTQYF
>TRBJ1-1|NA|TRBV5-1
CASRGPPNTEAFF
>TRBJ2-7|few|TRBV12-3/TRBV12-4
CASRDRAHYEQYF
>TRBJ2-1|NA|TRBV27
CASSPLKGSYNEQFF
>TRBJ1-1|many|TRBV6-6
CASSYYEDTEAFF
>TRBJ2-7|NA|TRBV4-1
CASSQDKQGAIEQYF
>TRBJ2-5|few|TRBV7-9
CASSSPASKETQYF
>TRBJ2-7|NA|TRBV5-1
CASSPEGGLYEQYF
>TRBJ2-1|NA|TRBV7-3
CASSSNREVNNEQFF
>TRBJ1-2|few|TRBV4-1
CASSQDGEGPNYGYTF
>TRBJ1-4|many|TRBV7-9
CASSPETGQGKKKLFF
>TRBJ2-5|few|TRBV5-8
CASSLRAGQETQYF
>TRBJ2-1|NA|TRBV15
CATSRVWGGRGAPNEQFF
>TRBJ2-1|NA|TRBV4-1
CASSQAQDRTEQFF
>TRBJ2-5|NA|TRBV7-2
CASRWDREETQYF
>TRBJ2-5|NA|TRBV6-1
CASSETWGGHKTQYF
>TRBJ2-7|NA|TRBV6-1
CASSEDVTYEQYF
>TRBJ1-1|few|TRBV7-6
CASSVSEGGNTEAFF
>TRBJ1-2|NA|TRBV7-9
CAINDLGQGLYGYTF
>TRBJ1-1|few|TRBV20-1
CSARDLKGMNTEAFF
>TRBJ1-5|NA|TRBV7-9
CASSLGPQGYGPQHF
>TRBJ2-1|NA|TRBV9
CASSVDPGENEQFF
>TRBJ1-2|NA|TRBV9
CASSVGVDGYTF
>TRBJ1-6|few|TRBV25-1
CASSERPSRDSPLHF
>TRBJ1-1|many|TRBV7-7
CASSSGEDTEAFF
>TRBJ2-1|NA|TRBV12-3/TRBV12-4
CASSSGLAGGGGSSYNEQFF
>TRBJ2-2|NA|TRBV6-6
CASSFMGWNTGELFF